This T cell receptor beta chain emerged from a study of CD8+CD57+ T cells in acquired aplastic anemia. Study at large: The sorted CD4+ and CD8+ cells yielded an average about 3.5 ug of DNA.

Study-wide points: Common to patients and controls were 25 to 30 CD8+ CDR3 sequences. Between the patient and control groups, CD8+ Simpson's diversity did not differ significantly.

This clonotype has more than one count but fewer than ten. Its antigen is unknown. Genomic DNA templated the TCR beta VDJ and CDR3 profiling. TCRdb fed the reads into MiXCR, producing one record per CDR3 protein. The sample holds some 120,000 distinct CDR3 sequences, approximately 41% seen once. Only patients with CD8+CD57+ cell expansion on flow cytometry were chosen for sequencing. The V and J ends lost 11 bases and 6 bases, in that order; junction bases with no gene match: 23. The CDR3 has 18 amino acids. The germline CDR1 and CDR2 sequences are SNHLY and FYNNEI. Sequencing was done on a sample of sorted CD4+, CD8+, or CD8+CD57+ T cells (not recorded which) from PBMCs. The gene calls are TRBV2 and TRBJ2-3; 10 bases align to TRBD1. The sequence came from a human donor with aplastic anemia. The CDR3, as DNA: TGTGCCTCGACATGGGACAGGGGAGAGGCGGGGGCCGGGGATACGCAGTATTTT. This encodes CASTWDRGEAGAGDTQYF.